This is a list of T cell receptor beta chains from one sample in a study of blood T cell repertoires in COVID-19. Libraries were prepared by immunoSEQ multiplex PCR; TCRdb keeps only in-frame clonotypes and omits some of them. The table has roughly 55,000 clones, roughly 91% seen once; the top ten hold 6.5%. Sample: peripheral blood. The receptors stem from a man between 45 and 60 years old with active COVID-19. Each CDR3 is given with its conserved first and last residue. A D gene is named only where the DNA matches it firmly. A row's size may be missing; if present it is once, few, many or a size class.

d_call | j_call | clone_size | v_call | cdr3_aa | cdr3_nt
- | TRBJ2-2 | - | TRBV6-4 | CASCRGRDKTGELFF | TGTGCCAGTTGCAGGGGCCGAGATAAAACCGGGGAGCTGTTTTTT
- | TRBJ1-4 | - | TRBV11-2 | CASTPGGADEKLFF | TGTGCCAGCACCCCTGGGGGGGCGGATGAAAAACTGTTTTTT
- | TRBJ1-3 | few | TRBV6-5 | CASSYSSRGGNTIYF | TGTGCCAGCAGTTACTCAAGCAGGGGCGGAAACACCATATATTTT
TRBD1 | TRBJ1-6 | - | TRBV23-1 | CASTSRVRQGDNSPLHF | TGCGCCAGCACTTCCAGGGTACGACAGGGCGATAATTCACCCCTCCACTTT
TRBD2 | TRBJ2-1 | - | TRBV3-1/TRBV3-2 | CASSQDSTSGGALEQFF | TGTGCCAGCAGCCAAGATTCTACTAGCGGGGGGGCATTGGAGCAGTTCTTC
TRBD1 | TRBJ2-2 | - | TRBV2 | CATDRAGELFF | TGTGCCACCGACAGGGCCGGGGAGCTGTTTTTT
TRBD2 | TRBJ2-7 | - | TRBV12-3/TRBV12-4 | CASGASGSHEQYF | TGTGCCAGCGGGGCTAGCGGGAGCCACGAGCAGTACTTC
- | TRBJ2-2 | - | TRBV5-1 | CASSRGDANTGELFF | TGCGCCAGCAGTAGGGGCGACGCGAACACCGGGGAGCTGTTTTTT
- | TRBJ1-4 | - | TRBV5-1 | CASSLRGPTNEKLFF | TGCGCCAGCAGCTTGCGCGGGCCTACTAATGAAAAACTGTTTTTT
TRBD2 | TRBJ2-2 | - | TRBV7-2 | CASSPRTSVGELFF | TGTGCCAGCAGCCCCAGGACTAGCGTCGGGGAGCTGTTTTTT
TRBD2 | TRBJ2-5 | - | TRBV4-1 | CASSFRLAGGRGGFQETQYF | TGCGCCAGCAGCTTTCGACTAGCGGGAGGTCGAGGCGGATTCCAAGAGACCCAGTACTTC
- | TRBJ1-1 | - | TRBV5-1 | CASSSNLNAGYAEAFF | TGCGCCAGCAGCTCCAACTTAAATGCAGGGTACGCTGAAGCTTTCTTT
TRBD2 | TRBJ2-1 | - | TRBV29-1 | CSVGEGGEQFF | TGCAGCGTTGGGGAGGGTGGTGAGCAGTTCTTC
- | TRBJ1-2 | - | TRBV5-4 | CASSLKGVYGYTF | TGTGCCAGCAGCTTAAAGGGGGTCTATGGCTACACCTTC
TRBD2 | TRBJ2-3 | - | TRBV6-6 | CASSGRESDTQYF | TGTGCCAGCTCGGGGAGGGAGTCAGATACGCAGTATTTT
TRBD1 | TRBJ1-1 | few | TRBV9 | CASSPGTGGTEAFF | TGTGCCAGCAGCCCTGGGACAGGGGGCACTGAAGCTTTCTTT
TRBD1 | TRBJ2-7 | few | TRBV27 | CASSLSGDRVDYEQYF | TGTGCCAGCAGCCTATCCGGGGACAGGGTTGACTACGAGCAGTACTTC
- | TRBJ1-1 | - | TRBV7-9 | CASSFFPQENTEAFF | TGTGCCAGCAGTTTTTTCCCACAGGAGAACACTGAAGCTTTCTTT
TRBD1 | TRBJ2-1 | - | TRBV2 | CASSTNRDRLSDEQFF | TGTGCCAGCAGTACTAATAGGGACAGGCTTTCCGATGAGCAGTTCTTC
- | TRBJ2-7 | few | TRBV6-5 | CASVVSPSSYEQYF | TGTGCCAGCGTGGTCAGCCCTAGCTCCTACGAGCAGTACTTC
- | TRBJ2-7 | - | TRBV2 | CASSGGLVNEQYF | TGTGCCAGCAGTGGGGGGCTAGTCAACGAGCAGTACTTC
TRBD1 | TRBJ1-1 | - | TRBV7-9 | CASSLGLDRVNTEAFF | TGTGCCAGCAGCTTAGGGCTGGACAGGGTAAACACTGAAGCTTTCTTT
TRBD1 | TRBJ1-3 | - | TRBV19 | CASSGGQRRNTIYF | TGTGCCAGTAGTGGGGGACAGCGTAGAAACACCATATATTTT
TRBD1 | TRBJ2-1 | - | TRBV13 | CASSWDRVYNEQFF | TGTGCCAGCAGTTGGGACAGGGTCTACAATGAGCAGTTCTTC
- | TRBJ2-7 | few | TRBV6-6 | CASSSGISYEQYF | TGTGCCAGCAGTTCCGGGATCTCCTACGAGCAGTACTTC
- | TRBJ2-1 | - | TRBV5-1 | CASSLSAGGNEQFF | TGCGCCAGCAGCTTGTCGGCAGGGGGGAATGAGCAGTTCTTC
- | TRBJ2-3 | - | TRBV29-1 | CSVGRVAATDTQYF | TGCAGCGTTGGGAGGGTAGCGGCCACAGATACGCAGTATTTT
TRBD1 | TRBJ1-2 | - | TRBV4-3 | CASSPQGNRDSPYGYTF | TGCGCCAGCAGCCCCCAAGGAAATCGGGACAGCCCCTATGGCTACACCTTC
- | TRBJ2-7 | - | TRBV6-5 | CASSYSQGSYEQYF | TGTGCCAGCAGTTACTCCCAGGGATCGTACGAGCAGTACTTC
TRBD1 | TRBJ1-6 | - | TRBV19 | CASSWRGQPYSPLHF | TGTGCCAGTAGTTGGCGGGGACAGCCCTATTCACCCCTCCACTTT
TRBD2 | TRBJ2-7 | once | TRBV11-2 | CASSFYLAGSYEQYF | TGTGCCAGCAGCTTTTATCTAGCGGGTTCCTACGAGCAGTACTTC
- | TRBJ2-7 | - | TRBV28 | CASSSDGGEQYF | TGTGCCAGCAGTTCCGACGGCGGCGAGCAGTACTTC
TRBD2 | TRBJ2-3 | - | TRBV2 | CASSRLAGADTQYF | TGTGCCAGCAGCCGACTAGCGGGAGCAGATACGCAGTATTTT
TRBD2 | TRBJ2-4 | - | TRBV9 | CASSLAGGTNIQYF | TGTGCCAGCAGCCTAGCGGGAGGGACTAACATTCAGTACTTC
TRBD1 | TRBJ2-3 | - | TRBV5-1 | CASSLGTGGTDTQYF | TGCGCCAGCAGCTTGGGGACAGGGGGCACAGATACGCAGTATTTT
- | TRBJ1-4 | - | TRBV28 | CASSPRTTNEKLFF | TGTGCCAGCAGTCCGAGGACAACTAATGAAAAACTGTTTTTT
TRBD1 | TRBJ1-2 | - | TRBV29-1 | CSVPGQLNYGYTF | TGCAGCGTGCCGGGACAGCTGAACTATGGCTACACCTTC